This is a list of T cell receptor beta chains from one sample in a study of blood T cell repertoires in COVID-19. Method: immunoSEQ multiplex PCR; TCRdb's copy keeps in-frame clones and lacks some. The sample has about 260,000 clones, about 80% seen once; the top ten hold under 2%. What was sequenced was peripheral blood. These receptors originate from a woman aged 80 or over with acute or convalescent COVID-19. The CDR3 runs from the conserved cysteine through the conserved F or W.

V	J	CDR3
TRBV28	TRBJ2-7	CASSVGTGLHEQYF
TRBV4-3	TRBJ2-7	CASSQSTGRGSSATF
TRBV7-9	TRBJ2-1	CAGATLAGYYNEQFF
TRBV11-3	TRBJ2-3	CASGVGGTSRTDTQYF
TRBV2	TRBJ1-1	CASNQGVQAFF
TRBV15	TRBJ1-1	CATSRGGRPEAFF
TRBV1	TRBJ1-1	CTSSRGKGDNTEAFF
TRBV9	TRBJ1-1	CASSAQGGQVEAFF
TRBV12-3/TRBV12-4	TRBJ2-5	CASSAGMETQYF
TRBV7-2	TRBJ2-5	CASTLGRGTETQYF
TRBV20-1	TRBJ1-6	CSASQGAGSPLHF
TRBV6-5	TRBJ2-7	CASRPDREAGPYF
TRBV7-2	TRBJ1-2	CASSPGRANYGYTF
TRBV12-3/TRBV12-4	TRBJ2-3	CASSQTADTQYF
TRBV7-2	TRBJ2-1	CASSLDLATSYNEQFF
TRBV3-1/TRBV3-2	TRBJ1-6	CASSQGVPPVNSPLHF
TRBV5-1	TRBJ2-4	CASSNDRGLAKNIQYF
TRBV7-8	TRBJ2-7	CASSLISGGPEQYF
TRBV3-1/TRBV3-2	TRBJ2-2	CASSLGLAANTGELFF
TRBV10-3	TRBJ2-5	CAISAGGGVQETQYF
TRBV11-2	TRBJ2-1	CASSPSRVLLDEQFF
TRBV9	TRBJ1-1	CASSVGGGVNTEAFF
TRBV30	TRBJ1-5	CAWTSAGGVQPQHF
TRBV4-2	TRBJ2-7	CASSQSQGTEQYF
TRBV5-1	TRBJ2-1	CASSLEGTSGRASREQFF
TRBV18	TRBJ2-1	CASSPGLAGGVSNEQFF
TRBV24-1	TRBJ2-2	CATSDLRGTGFDTGELFF
TRBV7-4	TRBJ2-5	CASSLVGEGFQETQYF
TRBV18	TRBJ2-3	CASSLSTDTQYF
TRBV30	TRBJ1-4	CAWMGGADEKLFF
TRBV6-2/TRBV6-3	TRBJ1-2	CASSLGQTYYGYTF
TRBV28	TRBJ1-1	CASSLRRQGRENTEAFF
TRBV5-4	TRBJ1-1	CASSGTGGLLNTEAFF
TRBV3-1/TRBV3-2	TRBJ1-1	CASSQPGTGTEAFF
TRBV5-6	TRBJ2-2	CASSFFGGLNTGELFF
TRBV15	TRBJ2-1	CATSRVHLGGNEQFF
TRBV11-1	TRBJ1-1	CASSFPGSTEAFF
TRBV18	TRBJ1-1	CASSPPGTGGGTEAFF
TRBV5-6	TRBJ1-2	CASSRLQTANYGYTF
TRBV20-1	TRBJ2-2	CSASWASGTGELFF
TRBV15	TRBJ1-6	CATSRDRNSPLHF
TRBV30	TRBJ1-1	CAWSTYRGVTEAFF
TRBV27	TRBJ2-6	CASSSGGSGANVLTF
TRBV5-4	TRBJ1-2	CASSLGGEAGYTF
TRBV7-2	TRBJ2-5	CASSLTGLGKETQYF
TRBV12-5	TRBJ2-3	CASGFGKDTQYF
TRBV18	TRBJ2-3	CASSPLPAGALTDTQYF
TRBV5-4	TRBJ2-1	CASSISVPSYNEQFF
TRBV5-4	TRBJ1-2	CASSQGTGGNYGYTF